The 3 T cell receptor beta chains below were found in one sample sequenced in a study of cytomegalovirus exposure and HLA in healthy donors. The study ran its PCR with 60 Vbeta and 13 Jbeta primers. Here immunoSEQ multiplex PCR was the method, and the copy in TCRdb shows in-frame clones only, minus some. The sample contains approximately 89,000 clones, approximately 69% of which appear only once. The sequenced material came from PBMCs. These receptors were obtained from a female donor in good health and CMV-seronegative.

J is TRBJ2-3 and V is TRBV12-5; D is undetermined. CDR1 LGHNT and CDR2 FRNRAP come from the germline V gene. The CDR3 spans 15 residues. V lost 5 bases, J lost 3 bases, and 15 bases lay in between. CDR3 DNA: TGTGCTAGTGGTCCAGGCCCAGTTGGAACAGATACGCAGTATTTT. Amino acids: CASGPGPVGTDTQYF.

The chain has TRBV5-1 and TRBJ2-7; 8 nucleotides align to TRBD1. J gave up 3 bases and V 4 bases, and 6 bases lay outside the gene matches. CDR3 length equals 14 residues. Germline V gene sequence: CDR1 SGHRS, CDR2 YFSETQ. In nucleotides, the CDR3 is TGCGCCAGCAGCATAGGCACAGGGGGCTACGAGCAGTACTTC. This translates into CASSIGTGGYEQYF.

The sample holds a few counts of this clone. The chain carries TRBV7-6 and TRBJ2-2; 7 positions agree with TRBD2. V gave up 4 bases and J gave up 0 bases; unmatched junction bases: 5. Germline loops: CDR1 SGHVS, CDR2 FNYEAQ. The CDR3 is made up of 16 amino acids. Here the CDR3 reads CASSSGGIANTGELFF. In DNA form, the CDR3 reads TGTGCCAGCAGCTCCGGGGGGATAGCGAACACCGGGGAGCTGTTTTTT. Variable domain in full (rest from reference TRBV7-6 and TRBJ2-2): GAGVSQSPRYKVTKRGQDVALRCDPISGHVSLYWYRQALGQGPEFLTYFNYEAQQDKSGLPNDRFSAERPEGSISTLTIQRTEQRDSAMYRCASSSGGIANTGELFFGEGSRLTVL.